This is a list of T cell receptor beta chains from one sample in a study of a mutant IDH1 vaccine in newly diagnosed glioma. Their antigens remain unidentified. Measured with immunoSEQ multiplex PCR; TCRdb has only the in-frame clones, and not every one. The repertoire holds 25,000 to 35,000 clones, with around 90% as singletons. Material: PBMCs, obtained from a glioma patient whose treatment included an IDH1 peptide vaccine. The receptors were sampled from a man younger than 30 with glioma. CDR3s include the opening cysteine and the closing phenylalanine or tryptophan. D genes are given only for firm matches. Not all rows give a size; the values are once, few, many and, for expanded clones, a class.

J,size,V,D,CDR3,DNA
TRBJ1-6,few,TRBV6-5,-,CASTLTGTANSPLHF,TGTGCCAGCACATTGACCGGGACGGCTAATTCACCCCTCCACTTT
TRBJ2-1,few,TRBV19,TRBD2,CASSIVAGPYNEQFF,TGTGCCAGTAGTATAGTAGCGGGGCCCTACAATGAGCAGTTCTTC
TRBJ2-2,-,TRBV6-5,-,CASNQQGNTGELFF,TGTGCCAGCAATCAACAGGGGAACACCGGGGAGCTGTTTTTT
TRBJ2-7,-,TRBV10-3,-,CAISGTPNYEQYF,TGTGCCATCAGCGGGACACCTAACTACGAGCAGTACTTC
TRBJ2-3,-,TRBV28,-,CASSPRQDRTDTQYF,TGTGCCAGCAGTCCCCGACAGGATCGCACAGATACGCAGTATTTT
TRBJ1-5,-,TRBV5-1,-,CASSQGGNQPQHF,TGCGCCAGCTCCCAGGGAGGGAATCAGCCCCAGCATTTT
TRBJ2-1,-,TRBV4-1,TRBD1,CASSQGDRGSSEQFF,TGCGCCAGCAGCCAAGGGGACAGGGGGTCCAGTGAGCAGTTCTTC
TRBJ2-7,-,TRBV7-2,-,CASTRRADSYEQYF,TGTGCCAGCACCCGCAGGGCGGATTCCTACGAGCAGTACTTC
TRBJ2-4,-,TRBV2,TRBD1,CASMGTGGRLGKNIQYF,TGTGCCAGCATGGGGACAGGGGGCAGATTGGGCAAAAACATTCAGTACTTC
TRBJ1-2,-,TRBV6-6,-,CATSRGAVYYGYTF,TGTGCCACCTCACGGGGGGCGGTCTACTATGGCTACACCTTC
TRBJ2-3,-,TRBV30,-,CAWSPAGSGRADTQYF,TGTGCCTGGAGTCCCGCGGGGTCCGGTAGGGCAGATACGCAGTATTTT
TRBJ2-7,-,TRBV5-1,TRBD1,CASSSDRVGDEQYF,TGCGCCAGCAGCTCGGACAGGGTCGGTGACGAGCAGTACTTC
TRBJ2-1,-,TRBV4-3,TRBD2,CASSQDRLAANEQFF,TGCGCCAGCAGCCAAGATCGACTAGCAGCCAATGAGCAGTTCTTC
TRBJ2-3,-,TRBV25-1,-,CASSEYALTDTQYF,TGTGCCAGCAGTGAATATGCCCTTACAGATACGCAGTATTTT
TRBJ1-2,-,TRBV4-1,-,CASSQEGGQLYGYTF,TGCGCCAGCAGCCAAGAAGGCGGTCAGCTCTATGGCTACACCTTC
TRBJ2-2,-,TRBV14,-,CASTTGTNTGELFF,TGTGCCAGCACTACAGGAACGAACACCGGGGAGCTGTTTTTT
TRBJ1-6,-,TRBV30,-,CAWRVIRDGANSPLHF,TGTGCCTGGAGGGTTATCCGGGACGGAGCAAATTCACCCCTCCACTTT
TRBJ2-1,-,TRBV6-4,TRBD2,CASSEGLAGGPGEQFF,TGTGCCAGCAGTGAAGGTCTAGCGGGAGGGCCGGGTGAGCAGTTCTTC
TRBJ1-1,-,TRBV5-6,-,CASSLWGAGTEAFF,TGTGCCAGCAGCTTATGGGGGGCGGGGACTGAAGCTTTCTTT
TRBJ2-3,-,TRBV5-5,-,CASSLIPGMDTQYF,TGTGCCAGCAGCTTGATTCCGGGAATGGATACGCAGTATTTT
TRBJ1-5,-,TRBV28,TRBD1,CASSKTGTGPNQPQHF,TGTGCCAGCAGTAAGACCGGGACAGGGCCCAATCAGCCCCAGCATTTT
TRBJ1-5,-,TRBV28,-,CASSFYLGQPQHF,TGTGCCAGCAGTTTTTATCTCGGGCAGCCCCAGCATTTT
TRBJ1-1,-,TRBV7-8,TRBD1,CASSLRDRDNTEAFF,TGTGCCAGCAGCCTCCGGGACAGGGATAACACTGAAGCTTTCTTT
TRBJ1-6,-,TRBV30,TRBD1,CAWSAGTGAPLHF,TGTGCCTGGAGTGCCGGGACAGGCGCACCCCTCCACTTT
TRBJ1-2,-,TRBV6-1,-,CASSQAGKNYGYTF,TGTGCCAGCAGTCAGGCAGGGAAGAACTATGGCTACACCTTC
TRBJ2-3,-,TRBV29-1,TRBD1,CSASPGQGAAGDTQYF,TGCAGCGCTAGTCCGGGACAGGGGGCTGCCGGAGATACGCAGTATTTT
TRBJ1-4,-,TRBV7-9,TRBD1,CASSFSQGGEKLFF,TGTGCCAGCAGCTTTTCACAGGGGGGTGAAAAACTGTTTTTT
TRBJ2-7,-,TRBV30,TRBD2,CAWSIRTSGRSSYEQYF,TGTGCCTGGAGTATAAGGACTAGCGGGAGATCTTCCTACGAGCAGTACTTC
TRBJ1-1,-,TRBV28,-,CASSLAGTGYTEAFF,TGTGCCAGCAGTTTAGCAGGGACGGGTTACACTGAAGCTTTCTTT
TRBJ1-2,-,TRBV29-1,-,CSVERGDYTF,TGCAGCGTTGAAAGGGGAGACTACACCTTC
TRBJ2-5,-,TRBV6-6,-,CASSYRGEVETQYF,TGTGCCAGCAGTTACAGGGGAGAGGTTGAGACCCAGTACTTC
TRBJ2-1,-,TRBV4-3,-,CASSQDWGSYNEQFF,TGCGCCAGCAGCCAAGATTGGGGTTCCTACAATGAGCAGTTCTTC
TRBJ1-1,-,TRBV7-9,-,CASSSPWTDEAFF,TGTGCCAGCAGCTCCCCCTGGACGGATGAAGCTTTCTTT
TRBJ2-1,-,TRBV28,TRBD2,CASSLGVGAGEFF,TGTGCCAGCAGTTTAGGGGTTGGAGCGGGAGAGTTCTTC
TRBJ2-2,-,TRBV5-1,TRBD1,CASSMRTGKAGELFF,TGCGCCAGCAGCATGAGGACAGGGAAAGCCGGGGAGCTGTTTTTT
TRBJ1-1,-,TRBV6-5,-,CASSYSRGGAEAFF,TGTGCCAGCAGTTACTCCCGAGGGGGAGCTGAAGCTTTCTTT
TRBJ1-1,-,TRBV10-3,-,CASRQDNLMNTEAFF,TGTGCCAGCCGACAGGATAATCTCATGAACACTGAAGCTTTCTTT
TRBJ2-7,-,TRBV14,TRBD2,CASSPLTSGRITYEQYF,TGTGCCAGCAGCCCCCTGACTAGCGGGAGGATAACCTACGAGCAGTACTTC
TRBJ1-1,-,TRBV2,-,CASSGVRGDPEAFF,TGTGCCAGCAGTGGAGTTCGGGGTGACCCTGAAGCTTTCTTT
TRBJ1-3,-,TRBV6-5,-,CASSYGGGRWGNTIYF,TGTGCCAGCAGTTATGGGGGGGGGCGGTGGGGAAACACCATATATTTT
TRBJ2-1,-,TRBV6-6,-,CASSLPTGFNEQFF,TGTGCCAGCAGTTTGCCAACAGGATTCAATGAGCAGTTCTTC
TRBJ1-4,-,TRBV29-1,-,CSVAAPGEGGKLFF,TGCAGCGTTGCAGCGCCGGGGGAAGGCGGAAAACTGTTTTTT
TRBJ2-7,-,TRBV6-1,-,CASSEYRAYEQYF,TGTGCCAGCAGTGAGTACAGGGCCTACGAGCAGTACTTC
TRBJ2-3,-,TRBV4-1,TRBD2,CASSQGTSGSSDTQYF,TGCGCCAGCAGCCAGGGGACTAGCGGGAGTTCAGATACGCAGTATTTT
TRBJ2-2,few,TRBV30,-,CAWSVPGVTGELFF,TGTGCCTGGAGTGTCCCAGGGGTTACCGGGGAGCTGTTTTTT
TRBJ1-1,-,TRBV19,-,CASRIQGNTEAFF,TGTGCCAGTAGGATACAGGGGAACACTGAAGCTTTCTTT
TRBJ1-4,-,TRBV7-2,-,CASSLRPGNNEKLFF,TGTGCCAGCAGCTTACGTCCGGGGAATAATGAAAAACTGTTTTTT
TRBJ1-1,-,TRBV14,-,CASSQTPGKQVNTEAFF,TGTGCCAGCAGCCAAACCCCGGGAAAACAGGTAAACACTGAAGCTTTCTTT